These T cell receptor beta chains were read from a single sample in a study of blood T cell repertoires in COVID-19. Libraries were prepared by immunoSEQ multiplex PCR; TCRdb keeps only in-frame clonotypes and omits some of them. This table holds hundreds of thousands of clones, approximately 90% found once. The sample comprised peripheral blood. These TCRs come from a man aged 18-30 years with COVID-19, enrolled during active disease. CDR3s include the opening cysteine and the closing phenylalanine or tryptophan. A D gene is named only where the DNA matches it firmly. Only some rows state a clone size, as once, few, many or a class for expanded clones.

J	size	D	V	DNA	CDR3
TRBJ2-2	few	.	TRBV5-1	TGCGCCAGCAGCTTCTCCGGGGAGCTGTTTTTT	CASSFSGELFF
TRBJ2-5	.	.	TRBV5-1	TGCGCCAGCAGCCAAGGACAGTTCCAAGAGACCCAGTACTTC	CASSQGQFQETQYF
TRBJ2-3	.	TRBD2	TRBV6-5	TGTGCCCTACGACTAGCGGGGTTTGATACGCAGTATTTT	CALRLAGFDTQYF
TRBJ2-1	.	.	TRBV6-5	TGTGCCAGCAGTTCCCACAGCCTAAGGAATGAGCAGTTCTTC	CASSSHSLRNEQFF
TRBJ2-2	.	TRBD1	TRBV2	TGTGCCAGCAGGGCGACAGGGTCGAACACCGGGGAGCTGTTTTTT	CASRATGSNTGELFF
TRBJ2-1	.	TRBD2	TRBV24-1	TGTGCCACCAGTGCCGCGACTAGCGGGAGAACCAAAGGAGCCTACAATGAGCAGTTCTTC	CATSAATSGRTKGAYNEQFF
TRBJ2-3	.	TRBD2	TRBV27	TGTGCCAGCACCGCGCTAGCGGCTAGCACAGATACGCAGTATTTT	CASTALAASTDTQYF
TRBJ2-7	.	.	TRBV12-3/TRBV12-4	TGTGCCAGCAGTTTGAACACATACTACGAGCAGTACTTC	CASSLNTYYEQYF
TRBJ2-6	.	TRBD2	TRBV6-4	TGTGCCAGCGGGACTAGCGGGGGCTCTGGGGCCAACGTCCTGACTTTC	CASGTSGGSGANVLTF
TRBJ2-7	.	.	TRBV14	TGTGCCAGCAGCCAAGTAGGAGGGCAGCCAGCCTACGAGCAGTACTTC	CASSQVGGQPAYEQYF
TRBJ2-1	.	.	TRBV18	TGTGCCAGCTCAACGGTGAATAATGAGCAGTTCTTC	CASSTVNNEQFF
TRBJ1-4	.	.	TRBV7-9	TGTGCCAGCAGCCACGAGCCTACGAGGGAAAAACTGTTTTTT	CASSHEPTREKLFF
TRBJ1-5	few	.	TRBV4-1	TGCGCCAGCAGCCTACAACCGGACAGGCCCCAGCATTTT	CASSLQPDRPQHF
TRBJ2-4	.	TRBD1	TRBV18	TGTGCCAGCTCACCAACCGGACAGGCGAACCCCAAAAACATTCAGTACTTC	CASSPTGQANPKNIQYF
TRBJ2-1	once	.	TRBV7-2	TGTGCCAGCAGCTTAGGGGGTTTAGGGGGTGAGCAGTTCTTC	CASSLGGLGGEQFF
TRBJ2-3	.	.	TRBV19	TGTGCCAGTAGTATAGATCAGGGTAACACAGATACGCAGTATTTT	CASSIDQGNTDTQYF
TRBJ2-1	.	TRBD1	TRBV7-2	TGTGCCAGCAGCTTAGCCGGACAGGGGACCTACAATGAGCAGTTCTTC	CASSLAGQGTYNEQFF